This T cell receptor (beta chain) was obtained from a study of blood T cell repertoires in COVID-19. Study-wide background: Italy, Spain and the United States were the sources of the convalescent and acute COVID-19 samples.

Sequenced by immunoSEQ multiplex PCR; TCRdb stores in-frame clones only, minus some. Among some 130,000 clones listed, roughly 80% were seen once. The CDR3 consists of 14 residues. V was shortened by 2 bases and J by 4 bases, with 11 bases between the two germline ends. Germline lookup yields CDR1 SGDLS and CDR2 YYNGEE. The origin of this receptor is a man aged 60-69 years with acute or convalescent COVID-19. What was sequenced was peripheral blood. The chain uses TRBV9 and TRBJ2-3; weak D call: TRBD2 (6 bases). The CDR3 spells CASSVRLVADTQYF. The CDR3 nucleotides are TGTGCCAGCAGCGTTCGACTAGTGGCAGATACGCAGTATTTT.